These 22 T cell receptor beta chains were sequenced from one sample in a study of CD8+ T cells in alopecia areata (dated by TCRdb to the late 2010s). Library preparation employed the immunoSEQ multiplex PCR assay. RNA was extracted from all samples and reverse transcribed into cDNA, which served as template for TCR sequencing. TCRdb limited this immuneACCESS table to in-frame rearrangements with V and J called. A share of clones is missing; checked studies link under half to unresolved V genes, and the rest is unexplained. This sample is represented by about 120,000 clones; about 50% of them were singletons. The top ten clonotypes cover about 0.5% of the sample. The time point tag for this specimen amounts to: around 4 weeks on oral tofacitinib. According to the study, the label for this sample's treatment or condition signals: oral pan-JAK inhibitor, 5-10 mg twice daily. Sample: CD4+ T cells sorted from blood, taken at week 4, from a patient treated with tofacitinib. The receptors here all came from a human donor with alopecia areata.

The chain couples TRBV13 to TRBJ2-3; TRBD2 might be the D (5 bases). This CDR3 has 13 amino acids. Germline values: CDR1 PRHDT, CDR2 FYEKMQ (reference sequence). V lost 0 bases and J 13 bases, leaving 14 bases between the germline ends. In nucleotides, the CDR3 is TGTGCCAGCAGCTTAGGTCGAAGGGAGAGCAAGTATTTT. This translates into CASSLGRRESKYF.

This clone occurred a few times. V and J are TRBV29-1 and TRBJ1-2; D is possibly TRBD1 (5 bases). Deletions cut 2 bases from V and 5 bases from J, with 12 bases between. The CDR3 runs to 13 residues. The germline V gene encodes CDR1 SQVTM and CDR2 ANQGSEA. This CDR3 reads CSVELGRSYGYTF. For the CDR3, the DNA is TGCAGCGTTGAATTGGGGCGGTCATATGGCTACACCTTC.

The V gene is TRBV5-1, the J gene TRBJ2-5; 7 nucleotides line up with TRBD1. In germline, CDR1 is SGHRS, CDR2 YFSETQ. The CDR3 runs 13 residues. With 5 bases clipped from V and 2 bases from J, the junction kept 3 bases outside the gene matches. The CDR3 DNA reads as TGCGCCAGCAGTACGGGACAGCAAGAGACCCAGTACTTC. Its protein product is CASSTGQQETQYF. Using reference TRBV5-1 and TRBJ2-5 for the parts outside the CDR3, the full variable domain is KAGVTQTPRYLIKTRGQQVTLSCSPISGHRSVSWYQQTPGQGLQFLFEYFSETQRNKGNFPGRFSGRQFSNSRSEMNVSTLELGDSALYLCASSTGQQETQYFGPGTRLLVL.

The rearrangement links TRBV9 to TRBJ1-1, with a weak D call TRBD1 (5 bases). Germline lookup yields CDR1 SGDLS and CDR2 YYNGEE. Trimming took off 4 bases at V and 1 base at J, with 14 bases between the two ends. This CDR3 region has 15 residues. Written as DNA, the CDR3 is TGTGCCAGCAGCCCCTGGGCAGGGCCGAACACTGAAGCTTTCTTT. This translates into CASSPWAGPNTEAFF.

This clone appeared a few times. The chain joins TRBV7-3 to TRBJ2-2; D call uncertain. This CDR3 comprises 13 residues. CDR1 is SGHTA, CDR2 FQGTGA, per germline. Trimming cost V 3 bases and J 6 bases, with 8 bases left between them. CDR3 DNA: TGTGCCAGCAGCTTCGAACGATCCGGGGAGCTGTTTTTT. This gives the protein CASSFERSGELFF.

The chain joins TRBV5-1 to TRBJ2-1; 12 bases are a match to TRBD2. Germline loops: CDR1 SGHRS, CDR2 YFSETQ. Unmatched junction bases numbered 10, after V lost 4 bases and J lost 8 bases. The CDR3 is 16 amino acids. The CDR3 sequence: CASSAASGRARDEQFF. The CDR3, as DNA: TGCGCCAGCAGCGCTGCTAGCGGGAGGGCCAGGGATGAGCAGTTCTTC.

The V gene is TRBV30, the J gene TRBJ1-6; D unclear. This CDR3 comprises 12 residues. Trimming shortened V by 4 bases and J by 10 bases, and 11 bases separated the two germline ends. The germline CDR1 and CDR2 sequences are GTSNPN and SVGIG (reference sequence). The CDR3 DNA reads TGTGCCTGGAATCGGGGTGTCTCACCCCTCCACTTT. Protein: CAWNRGVSPLHF.

The table lists this clone with a few counts. The V and J genes are TRBV5-4 and TRBJ2-1; 11 nucleotides line up with TRBD2. The length of the CDR3 is 15 residues. V was pared by 4 bases and J by 3 bases, with 3 bases of the junction left unmatched. Germline V gene data show CDR1 as SGHNT and CDR2 as YYREEE (reference sequence). The CDR3 reads CASSRGTSGYNEQFF. As DNA, the CDR3 is TGTGCCAGCAGCCGCGGGACTAGCGGCTACAATGAGCAGTTCTTC.

The rearrangement links TRBV6-1 to TRBJ2-7, with 11 bases lining up with TRBD2. This CDR3 comprises 18 residues. Trimming at V came to 1 base and at J to 1 base, leaving 9 bases not matched to a gene. Germline CDR1 and CDR2: MNHNS and SASEGT. The CDR3 DNA sequence: TGTGCCAGCAGTGAAGGTACTAGCGGGGGCATACTTTCCTACGAGCAGTACTTC. Amino acid sequence: CASSEGTSGGILSYEQYF.

The V call is TRBV7-9, the J call TRBJ2-7, with 12 bases fitting TRBD2. V dropped 5 bases and J dropped 4; count of bases not matched to a gene: 9. Germline V CDR1 and CDR2: SEHNR, FQNEAQ (reference sequence). The CDR3 contains 16 residues. The CDR3 here is CASSPLTSGRAYEQYF. The CDR3 DNA is TGTGCCAGCAGCCCCCTGACTAGCGGGAGAGCATACGAGCAGTACTTC.

The chain couples TRBV30 to TRBJ2-3; D is unclear. The ends were cut back, 2 bases at V and 6 bases at J, with 15 bases in the middle. Per germline, CDR1 GTSNPN and CDR2 SVGIG (reference sequence). The CDR3 spans 14 residues. Here the CDR3 DNA reads TGTGCCTGGAGTACGTATGTATCGGAGGATACGCAGTATTTT. Translating it yields CAWSTYVSEDTQYF.

The table lists this clone with a count of one. This sequence joins TRBV6-7 and TRBJ2-4, with D tentatively TRBD2 (6 bases). TRBV6-7 is designated an ORF whose function remains uncertain. The CDR3 runs to 14 residues. The V end lost 0 bases, the J end lost 6 bases, and 9 bases lay between the germline ends. CDR3 DNA: TGTGCCAGCAGTTACTCCATCGGGGGAAACATTCAGTACTTC. It is translated as CASSYSIGGNIQYF.

This clone has just a few counts. The chain links TRBV2 to TRBJ1-2, with D maybe TRBD1 (6 bases). The germline CDR1 and CDR2 sequences are SNHLY and FYNNEI. V lost 5 bases and J lost 8, with 12 bases in between. The CDR3 totals 12 residues. The CDR3 DNA reads as TGTGCCAGCAGTATGGACAGCGGCGGCTACACCTTC. This gives the protein CASSMDSGGYTF.

As DNA, the CDR3 is TGTGCCACCAGCAGGGACCCTAGCGGGAGGGGGAACGAGCAGTACTTC. Translation: CATSRDPSGRGNEQYF. The chain has TRBV15 and TRBJ2-7, with 12 positions matching TRBD2. CDR3 size: 16 residues. After removal of 3 bases from V and 5 bases from J, the junction contained 8 bases not matched to a gene. Germline CDR1 and CDR2: LNHNV and YYDKDF (reference sequence).

The rearrangement joins TRBV30 to TRBJ1-1, with D possibly being TRBD1 (5 bases). The CDR3 is made up of 13 amino acids. Trimming cost V 7 bases and J 6 bases, with 18 bases left between them. Germline CDR1 is GTSNPN and CDR2 is SVGIG (reference sequence). The chain's CDR3 is CAYTEAGGAEAFF. CDR3 nucleotide sequence: TGTGCCTACACAGAGGCGGGGGGAGCTGAAGCTTTCTTT.

This clone was picked up a small number of times. The rearrangement links TRBV9 to TRBJ2-2, with D possibly TRBD2 on 5 matching bases. The CDR3 is made up of 15 amino acids. Germline assignment: CDR1 SGDLS and CDR2 YYNGEE. Trimming took off 4 bases at V and 2 bases at J, with 12 bases between the two ends. The CDR3 nucleotides are TGTGCCAGCAGCCCGGGGATTAGCAACACCGGGGAGCTGTTTTTT. Its translation: CASSPGISNTGELFF.

The CDR3: CASSLKMFRNTEAFF. CDR3 DNA: TGTGCCAGCAGCTTAAAAATGTTCAGGAACACTGAAGCTTTCTTT. The gene calls are TRBV7-9 and TRBJ1-1; D is uncertain. V dropped 2 bases and J dropped 1 base, with 11 bases sitting between them. This CDR3 comprises 15 residues. Germline CDR1 and CDR2: SEHNR and FQNEAQ (reference sequence).

This chain joins TRBV7-9 and TRBJ2-1, with D possibly TRBD2 on 6 matching bases. Trimming stripped 5 bases from V and 2 bases from J, with 19 bases between. Germline lookup yields CDR1 SEHNR and CDR2 FQNEAQ (reference sequence). The CDR3 totals 17 residues. CDR3 nucleotides: TGTGCCAGCAGCACGCCGGGGTGGCAGCGGGCCTACAATGAGCAGTTCTTC. Translated: CASSTPGWQRAYNEQFF.

The genes are TRBV7-3 and TRBJ2-2; 10 nucleotides align to TRBD1. The V gene end was trimmed by 5 bases and the J gene end by 4 bases; junction bases not matched to a gene: 4. The CDR3 loop spans 15 amino acids. The germline CDR1 and CDR2 sequences are SGHTA and FQGTGA. CDR3 nucleotides: TGTGCCAGCAGCCGACGGGACAGGGGCACCGGGGAGCTGTTTTTT. It encodes CASSRRDRGTGELFF.

This clone was detected a few times. DNA for the CDR3: TGTGCCAGCAGGAGAGGGGGCAACTACAATGAGCAGTTCTTC. Translating gives CASRRGGNYNEQFF. J is TRBJ2-1 and V is TRBV27; 7 bases are a match to TRBD1. Trimming removed 6 bases from V and 3 bases from J; junction bases left unmatched: 5. The CDR3 runs 14 residues. Germline assignment: CDR1 MNHEY and CDR2 SMNVEV (reference sequence).

The chain recombines TRBV5-1 with TRBJ1-1; D not certain. The CDR3 sequence is 13 residues long. Germline V gene lookup returns CDR1 SGHRS and CDR2 YFSETQ. The V and J ends lost 4 bases and 2 bases respectively, with 9 bases between them. In DNA form, the CDR3 reads TGCGCCAGCAGCCTAAATAGAAACACTGAAGCTTTCTTT. This translates into CASSLNRNTEAFF.

CDR3 nucleotide sequence: TGTGCCTGGAGTGTTCTCTGGAACTATGGCTACACCTTC. Translated: CAWSVLWNYGYTF. This sequence joins TRBV30 and TRBJ1-2; D is uncertain. The germline gives CDR1 GTSNPN, CDR2 SVGIG (reference sequence). The CDR3 loop spans 13 amino acids. The V end lost 0 bases, the J end lost 2 bases, and 7 bases lay between the germline ends.